Listed below are T cell receptor beta chains from one sample, sequenced in a study of T cells in Graves' hyperthyroidism and ophthalmopathy. TCRdb reprocessed the multiplex PCR reads with MiXCR, giving one entry per CDR3 protein. The sample lists a few hundred thousand distinct CDR3 sequences; 20% to 25% were seen once. The material sequenced was blood. The receptors come from a man aged 25 to 40 with Graves' ophthalmopathy. CDR3s include the opening cysteine and the closing phenylalanine or tryptophan. The order of the fields is J gene, CDR3 length, V gene, D gene, clone size, CDR3 protein, CDR3 DNA. D genes are given only for firm matches. Some rows have no size entry. The others give once, few or many, or a class for an expanded clone.

j_call: TRBJ2-3; cdr3_length: 15; v_call: TRBV5-1; d_call: -; clone_size: many; cdr3_aa: CASSGSGNWGDTQYF; cdr3_nt: TGCGCCAGCAGCGGTAGCGGAAACTGGGGAGATACGCAGTATTTT
j_call: TRBJ2-7; cdr3_length: 12; v_call: TRBV12-5; d_call: -; clone_size: many; cdr3_aa: CASAGPVYEQYF; cdr3_nt: TGTGCTAGTGCCGGGCCGGTGTACGAGCAGTACTTC
j_call: TRBJ1-2; cdr3_length: 17; v_call: TRBV4-1; d_call: TRBD1; clone_size: few; cdr3_aa: CASSPPTGSVVHYGYTF; cdr3_nt: TGCGCCAGCAGCCCCCCGACAGGGTCGGTCGTTCACTATGGCTACACCTTC
j_call: TRBJ1-2; cdr3_length: 12; v_call: TRBV28; d_call: -; clone_size: -; cdr3_aa: CASGGTLKDYTF; cdr3_nt: TGTGCCAGCGGAGGGACTTTGAAAGACTACACCTTC
j_call: TRBJ1-1; cdr3_length: 15; v_call: TRBV3-1; d_call: -; clone_size: -; cdr3_aa: CASSQVGQVNTEAFF; cdr3_nt: TGTGCCAGCAGCCAAGTTGGACAAGTGAACACTGAAGCTTTCTTT
j_call: TRBJ2-1; cdr3_length: 14; v_call: TRBV12-3/TRBV12-4; d_call: -; clone_size: few; cdr3_aa: CASSPLRRVNEQFF; cdr3_nt: TGTGCCAGCAGTCCCCTCCGGAGGGTAAATGAGCAGTTCTTC
j_call: TRBJ1-6; cdr3_length: 18; v_call: TRBV25-1; d_call: TRBD1; clone_size: -; cdr3_aa: CASLDGQGPRSYNSPLHF; cdr3_nt: TGTGCCAGCCTGGATGGACAGGGACCTCGCTCCTATAATTCACCCCTCCACTTT
j_call: TRBJ2-1; cdr3_length: 14; v_call: TRBV2; d_call: TRBD2; clone_size: -; cdr3_aa: CASSTGTSGSEQFF; cdr3_nt: TGTGCCAGCAGTACCGGGACTAGCGGGTCTGAGCAGTTCTTC
j_call: TRBJ2-1; cdr3_length: 15; v_call: TRBV7-9; d_call: TRBD2; clone_size: few; cdr3_aa: CASSFYRSGSYEQFF; cdr3_nt: TGTGCCAGCAGCTTCTATCGTAGCGGGAGCTATGAGCAGTTCTTC
j_call: TRBJ1-1; cdr3_length: 13; v_call: TRBV18; d_call: -; clone_size: many; cdr3_aa: CASSPAGIAEAFF; cdr3_nt: TGTGCCAGCTCACCAGCGGGTATTGCGGAAGCTTTCTTT
j_call: TRBJ2-3; cdr3_length: 15; v_call: TRBV5-1; d_call: -; clone_size: once; cdr3_aa: CASSLVAGGGNTQYF; cdr3_nt: TGCGCCAGCAGCTTGGTAGCAGGGGGAGGGAATACGCAGTATTTT
j_call: TRBJ1-1; cdr3_length: 13; v_call: TRBV29-1; d_call: -; clone_size: few; cdr3_aa: CSVARQSDTEAFF; cdr3_nt: TGCAGCGTTGCACGGCAAAGTGATACTGAAGCTTTCTTT
j_call: TRBJ2-3; cdr3_length: 16; v_call: TRBV28; d_call: TRBD2; clone_size: many; cdr3_aa: CASSPAGVLYTDTQYF; cdr3_nt: TGTGCCAGCAGTCCCGCGGGAGTCCTATACACAGATACGCAGTATTTT
j_call: TRBJ2-1; cdr3_length: 13; v_call: TRBV11-3; d_call: TRBD1; clone_size: few; cdr3_aa: CASRKDRGNEQFF; cdr3_nt: TGTGCCAGCAGAAAGGACAGGGGCAATGAGCAGTTCTTC
j_call: TRBJ2-3; cdr3_length: 17; v_call: TRBV20-1; d_call: -; clone_size: few; cdr3_aa: CSARDRQGILRTDTQYF; cdr3_nt: TGCAGTGCTAGAGATCGGCAGGGCATCCTGCGCACAGATACGCAGTATTTT
j_call: TRBJ2-7; cdr3_length: 14; v_call: TRBV28; d_call: TRBD2; clone_size: many; cdr3_aa: CASSFSGGVVEQYF; cdr3_nt: TGTGCCAGCAGTTTCTCGGGGGGGGTTGTCGAGCAGTACTTC
j_call: TRBJ2-7; cdr3_length: 15; v_call: TRBV27; d_call: -; clone_size: few; cdr3_aa: CASSLLGSNSYEQYF; cdr3_nt: TGTGCCAGCAGTTTACTGGGCAGTAACTCCTACGAGCAGTACTTC
j_call: TRBJ2-3; cdr3_length: 15; v_call: TRBV2; d_call: TRBD2; clone_size: many; cdr3_aa: CASRRTSGDTDTQYF; cdr3_nt: TGTGCCAGCCGCAGGACTAGCGGAGACACAGATACGCAGTATTTT
j_call: TRBJ2-2; cdr3_length: 16; v_call: TRBV7-9; d_call: -; clone_size: -; cdr3_aa: CASPTAPGSNTGELFF; cdr3_nt: TGTGCCAGCCCTACTGCCCCAGGGTCGAACACCGGGGAGCTGTTTTTT
j_call: TRBJ1-1; cdr3_length: 14; v_call: TRBV28; d_call: -; clone_size: many; cdr3_aa: CASVIQGLNTEAFF; cdr3_nt: TGTGCCAGCGTGATACAGGGATTGAACACTGAAGCTTTCTTT
j_call: TRBJ1-5; cdr3_length: 16; v_call: TRBV28; d_call: TRBD1; clone_size: few; cdr3_aa: CASTALGDRGGQPQHF; cdr3_nt: TGTGCCAGCACCGCTTTGGGGGACAGGGGAGGACAGCCCCAGCATTTT
j_call: TRBJ2-1; cdr3_length: 16; v_call: TRBV12-3/TRBV12-4; d_call: TRBD2; clone_size: few; cdr3_aa: CASTLGLAGSGNEQFF; cdr3_nt: TGTGCCAGCACTCTGGGACTAGCGGGGTCAGGGAATGAGCAGTTCTTC
j_call: TRBJ2-1; cdr3_length: 13; v_call: TRBV11-2; d_call: -; clone_size: many; cdr3_aa: CASKEDTYNEQFF; cdr3_nt: TGTGCCAGCAAAGAGGACACATACAATGAGCAGTTCTTC
j_call: TRBJ2-3; cdr3_length: 15; v_call: TRBV5-8; d_call: -; clone_size: many; cdr3_aa: CASSLSTTSTDTQYF; cdr3_nt: TGTGCCAGCAGCTTGTCGACAACTAGCACAGATACGCAGTATTTT
j_call: TRBJ2-1; cdr3_length: 14; v_call: TRBV7-9; d_call: -; clone_size: many; cdr3_aa: CASSLAQVNNEQFF; cdr3_nt: TGTGCCAGCAGCTTAGCTCAGGTTAACAATGAGCAGTTCTTC
j_call: TRBJ2-1; cdr3_length: 16; v_call: TRBV27; d_call: TRBD2; clone_size: many; cdr3_aa: CASSLTSGRSRNEQFF; cdr3_nt: TGTGCCAGCAGTTTGACTAGCGGGAGAAGTCGCAATGAGCAGTTCTTC
j_call: TRBJ2-1; cdr3_length: 15; v_call: TRBV19; d_call: -; clone_size: -; cdr3_aa: CASSMVGSSYNEQFF; cdr3_nt: TGTGCCAGTAGTATGGTAGGGAGCTCCTACAATGAGCAGTTCTTC
j_call: TRBJ2-1; cdr3_length: 16; v_call: TRBV29-1; d_call: TRBD1; clone_size: few; cdr3_aa: CSVEDPDRGHYNEQFF; cdr3_nt: TGCAGCGTTGAGGACCCAGACAGGGGGCACTACAATGAGCAGTTCTTC
j_call: TRBJ2-1; cdr3_length: 16; v_call: TRBV6-1; d_call: TRBD1; clone_size: -; cdr3_aa: CASSDGQGTSYNEQFF; cdr3_nt: TGTGCCAGCAGTGACGGACAGGGGACATCCTACAATGAGCAGTTCTTC
j_call: TRBJ1-1; cdr3_length: 15; v_call: TRBV6-2/TRBV6-3; d_call: -; clone_size: many; cdr3_aa: CASSTNRERNTEAFF; cdr3_nt: TGTGCCAGCAGTACCAACAGGGAGAGGAACACTGAAGCTTTCTTT
j_call: TRBJ2-3; cdr3_length: 15; v_call: TRBV7-9; d_call: TRBD2; clone_size: few; cdr3_aa: CASSPRLAVTDTQYF; cdr3_nt: TGTGCCAGCAGCCCGAGACTAGCGGTTACAGATACGCAGTATTTT
j_call: TRBJ2-7; cdr3_length: 14; v_call: TRBV11-3; d_call: TRBD2; clone_size: -; cdr3_aa: CASSIAGASYEQYF; cdr3_nt: TGTGCCAGCAGCATAGCGGGAGCGTCCTACGAGCAGTACTTC
j_call: TRBJ2-7; cdr3_length: 15; v_call: TRBV15; d_call: -; clone_size: -; cdr3_aa: CATSRGGRDSTEQYF; cdr3_nt: TGTGCCACCAGCAGAGGGGGGCGGGACAGTACGGAGCAGTACTTC
j_call: TRBJ2-3; cdr3_length: 14; v_call: TRBV13; d_call: -; clone_size: -; cdr3_aa: CASKSLALRDTQYF; cdr3_nt: TGTGCCAGCAAGAGCTTAGCGCTGCGGGATACGCAGTATTTT
j_call: TRBJ2-3; cdr3_length: 14; v_call: TRBV12-3/TRBV12-4; d_call: -; clone_size: few; cdr3_aa: CASSREFNTDTQYF; cdr3_nt: TGTGCCAGCAGTAGAGAATTTAACACAGATACGCAGTATTTT
j_call: TRBJ1-3; cdr3_length: 16; v_call: TRBV6-5; d_call: -; clone_size: -; cdr3_aa: CASSYRQGYSGNTIYF; cdr3_nt: TGTGCCAGCAGTTACAGGCAGGGATACTCTGGAAACACCATATATTTT
j_call: TRBJ2-5; cdr3_length: 15; v_call: TRBV20-1; d_call: -; clone_size: few; cdr3_aa: CSARDPHSVGETQYF; cdr3_nt: TGCAGTGCTAGAGATCCGCATAGCGTTGGAGAGACCCAGTACTTC
j_call: TRBJ1-2; cdr3_length: 16; v_call: TRBV4-2; d_call: -; clone_size: -; cdr3_aa: CASSQEMDSTNYGYTF; cdr3_nt: TGTGCCAGCAGCCAAGAGATGGACAGCACTAACTATGGCTACACCTTC
j_call: TRBJ2-5; cdr3_length: 12; v_call: TRBV20-1; d_call: -; clone_size: -; cdr3_aa: CSKRTGWETQYF; cdr3_nt: TGCAGTAAGCGCACAGGGTGGGAGACCCAGTACTTC
j_call: TRBJ2-3; cdr3_length: 13; v_call: TRBV5-1; d_call: -; clone_size: -; cdr3_aa: CARSSGSTDTQYF; cdr3_nt: TGCGCCCGCAGTTCGGGGAGCACAGATACGCAGTATTTT
j_call: TRBJ1-4; cdr3_length: 12; v_call: TRBV20-1; d_call: -; clone_size: few; cdr3_aa: CSASPDNEKLFF; cdr3_nt: TGCAGTGCTAGTCCGGACAATGAAAAACTGTTTTTT
j_call: TRBJ2-3; cdr3_length: 14; v_call: TRBV20-1; d_call: -; clone_size: many; cdr3_aa: CSALGERGTDTQYF; cdr3_nt: TGCAGTGCCTTGGGGGAGCGGGGCACAGATACGCAGTATTTT
j_call: TRBJ1-2; cdr3_length: 14; v_call: TRBV12-3/TRBV12-4; d_call: -; clone_size: many; cdr3_aa: CASSLGRSHYGYTF; cdr3_nt: TGTGCCAGCAGTTTAGGCAGGTCTCACTATGGCTACACCTTC